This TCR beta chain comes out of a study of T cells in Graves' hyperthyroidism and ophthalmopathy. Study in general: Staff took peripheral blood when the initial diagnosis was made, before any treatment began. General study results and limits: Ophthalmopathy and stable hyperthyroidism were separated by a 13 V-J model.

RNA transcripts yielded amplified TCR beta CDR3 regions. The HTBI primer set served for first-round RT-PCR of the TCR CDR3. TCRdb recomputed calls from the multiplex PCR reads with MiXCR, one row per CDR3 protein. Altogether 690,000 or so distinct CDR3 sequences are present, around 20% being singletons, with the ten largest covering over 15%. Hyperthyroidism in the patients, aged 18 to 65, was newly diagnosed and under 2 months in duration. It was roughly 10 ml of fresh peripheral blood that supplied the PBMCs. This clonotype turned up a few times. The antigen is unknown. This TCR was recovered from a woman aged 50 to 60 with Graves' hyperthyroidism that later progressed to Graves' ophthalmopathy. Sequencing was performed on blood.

CDR3 region: CASSVGHEDTNYGYTF. The CDR3, as DNA: TGTGCCAGCAGTGTCGGACACGAGGATACTAACTATGGCTACACCTTC. The chain has TRBV6-1 and TRBJ1-2; D might be TRBD1 (5 bases). The V end lost 4 bases, the J end lost 0 bases, and 15 bases lay between the germline ends. The CDR3 runs to 16 residues. The V gene's germline CDR1 is MNHNS and CDR2 SASEGT.